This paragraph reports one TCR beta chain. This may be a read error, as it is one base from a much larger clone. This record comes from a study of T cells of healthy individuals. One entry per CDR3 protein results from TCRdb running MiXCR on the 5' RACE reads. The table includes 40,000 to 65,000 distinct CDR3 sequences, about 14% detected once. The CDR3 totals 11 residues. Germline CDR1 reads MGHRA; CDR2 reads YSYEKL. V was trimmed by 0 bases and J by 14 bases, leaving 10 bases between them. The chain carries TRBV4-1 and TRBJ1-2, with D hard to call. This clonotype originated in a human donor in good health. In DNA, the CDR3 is TGCGCCAGCAGCCAAGAGGTGGGCCGTACCTTC. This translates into CASSQEVGRTF.